This entry features one T cell receptor beta chain sequence. Its target is unknown. The length of the CDR3 is 15 residues. The V gene's germline CDR1 is MDHEN and CDR2 SYDVKM. V lost 3 bases to trimming and J lost 9 bases, with 20 bases between them. Sequencing used immunoSEQ multiplex PCR; TCRdb keeps in-frame clones, though not all of them. Of around 110,000 clones in the sample, about 84% are singletons; the top ten hold 2% to 3%. The data are from a study of radiotherapy plus CTLA-4 blockade in lung cancer. Background on the study: Disease control was seen in approximately 31% of patients, objective responses in 18%. Study conclusions and caveats: Alongside interferon-beta, early blood T cell clone dynamics were reportedly the best predictor of response. Subsequent to radiotherapy plus ipilimumab, tumor-derived TCR clones underwent expansion in blood.

The receptor's source is a human donor with non-small cell lung cancer that progressed on radiotherapy plus ipilimumab. Some clones in this sample may be carry-over from other donors' samples. The V and J genes are TRBV28 and TRBJ1-1; D gene ambiguous. The sequenced sample was peripheral blood, obtained from a patient treated with radiotherapy plus ipilimumab. Here the CDR3 reads CASSLDLLTTEQAFF. The CDR3 nucleotides read TGTGCCAGCAGTTTGGATTTGCTCACGACGGAGCAAGCTTTCTTT.